These T cell receptor beta chains were read from a single sample in a study of T and B cells in COVID-19 patients. TCRdb processed the multiplex PCR reads anew with MiXCR; each CDR3 protein has one entry. The sample comprises around 30,000 distinct CDR3 sequences, 30% to 35% of which are singletons, and approximately 1.7% rests with the top ten. Sequencing was carried out using blood. These receptors all come from a human donor who had recovered from COVID-19. Both conserved end residues are part of each CDR3. The order of the fields is CDR3 DNA, CDR3 protein, J gene, V gene, clone size, D gene, CDR3 length. A D gene is named only where the DNA matches it firmly. The size of a clone is reported for some rows only, either as once, few or many, or as a class for expanded clones.

DNA: TGTGCCAGCAGTTCGACAGGGGTAGACGAAAAACTGTTTTTT; CDR3: CASSSTGVDEKLFF; J: TRBJ1-4; V: TRBV7-9; size: few; D: TRBD1; length: 14
DNA: TGTGCCAGCAGTTCCTGGACTAGCGGGAGTTCTGAGTACTTC; CDR3: CASSSWTSGSSEYF; J: TRBJ2-7; V: TRBV6-2/TRBV6-3; size: .; D: TRBD2; length: 14
DNA: TGCAGTGCTCCATCCCCGGGAGGTGGCTCCTACGAGCAGTACTTC; CDR3: CSAPSPGGGSYEQYF; J: TRBJ2-7; V: TRBV20-1; size: .; D: TRBD2; length: 15
DNA: TGTGCCAGCAGCCAAGGTCTAGGGATCGGGGAGCTGTTTTTT; CDR3: CASSQGLGIGELFF; J: TRBJ2-2; V: TRBV14; size: .; D: .; length: 14
DNA: TGTGCCAGCAGCATGGGACAGGGGGCTTACGGTGAGCAGTTCTTC; CDR3: CASSMGQGAYGEQFF; J: TRBJ2-1; V: TRBV5-4; size: few; D: TRBD1; length: 15
DNA: TGTGCCAGCAGCCAATGGACTAGCGGGAGGGATACGCAGTATTTT; CDR3: CASSQWTSGRDTQYF; J: TRBJ2-3; V: TRBV5-6; size: .; D: TRBD2; length: 15
DNA: TGCAGTGCTCCAACTAGCGGGGGCAATGAGCAGTTCTTC; CDR3: CSAPTSGGNEQFF; J: TRBJ2-1; V: TRBV20-1; size: .; D: TRBD2; length: 13
DNA: TGCGCCAGCACGTCCGGCTACGAGCAGTACTTC; CDR3: CASTSGYEQYF; J: TRBJ2-7; V: TRBV5-1; size: .; D: .; length: 11
DNA: TGTGCCAGCAGTGAAAGAGAGTTCTATGGCTACACCTTC; CDR3: CASSEREFYGYTF; J: TRBJ1-2; V: TRBV12-3/TRBV12-4; size: .; D: .; length: 13
DNA: TGCAGTGCTAGTGCCTACGAGCAGTACTTC; CDR3: CSASAYEQYF; J: TRBJ2-7; V: TRBV20-1; size: .; D: .; length: 10
DNA: TGTGCCAGCAGCCTGGGGACAGGGAATGAAAAACTGTTTTTT; CDR3: CASSLGTGNEKLFF; J: TRBJ1-4; V: TRBV6-5; size: many; D: TRBD1; length: 14
DNA: TGTGCCAGTAGTTTTTCCGGGACTGGCTACAATGAGCAGTTCTTC; CDR3: CASSFSGTGYNEQFF; J: TRBJ2-1; V: TRBV19; size: medium-sized; D: .; length: 15
DNA: TGCGCCAGCAGCTTGACTGGGGCGGCCCATCAGCCCCAGCATTTT; CDR3: CASSLTGAAHQPQHF; J: TRBJ1-5; V: TRBV5-1; size: once; D: .; length: 15
DNA: TGTGCCAGCAGTTACCGGACTAGCGGGGGGATGGGGGGAGAAACAGATACGCAGTATTTT; CDR3: CASSYRTSGGMGGETDTQYF; J: TRBJ2-3; V: TRBV27; size: .; D: TRBD2; length: 20
DNA: TGTGCCTGGAGTGTAGGTGGGGATGAAAAACTGTTTTTT; CDR3: CAWSVGGDEKLFF; J: TRBJ1-4; V: TRBV30; size: .; D: .; length: 13
DNA: TGTGCCAGCTCGCATCCAGGGAACTATGGCTACACCTTC; CDR3: CASSHPGNYGYTF; J: TRBJ1-2; V: TRBV18; size: few; D: .; length: 13
DNA: TGTGCCTGGAGTACCACGGGAATCATGAACACTGAAGCTTTCTTT; CDR3: CAWSTTGIMNTEAFF; J: TRBJ1-1; V: TRBV30; size: few; D: .; length: 15
DNA: TGCGCCAGCAGGCCGGGACAGGGGACCTACGAGCAGTACTTC; CDR3: CASRPGQGTYEQYF; J: TRBJ2-7; V: TRBV5-1; size: .; D: TRBD1; length: 14
DNA: TGTGCCAGCAAGGGCCCCGGGGAGCTGTTTTTT; CDR3: CASKGPGELFF; J: TRBJ2-2; V: TRBV6-6; size: few; D: .; length: 11
DNA: TGTGCCACCAGCAGGACAGGGTCTAATGAAAAACTGTTTTTT; CDR3: CATSRTGSNEKLFF; J: TRBJ1-4; V: TRBV15; size: many; D: TRBD1; length: 14
DNA: TGTGCCAGCAGCGAAGGACAGGGCACTAATGAGCAGTTCTTC; CDR3: CASSEGQGTNEQFF; J: TRBJ2-1; V: TRBV13; size: many; D: TRBD1; length: 14
DNA: TGTGCCAGCAGCCCAAGCGGGGGGGGAGGAGAGACCCAGTACTTC; CDR3: CASSPSGGGGETQYF; J: TRBJ2-5; V: TRBV11-1; size: many; D: TRBD2; length: 15
DNA: TGTGCCAGCAGCCCACTAGAATCGACAAAAACTGGGGCCAACGTCCTGACTTTC; CDR3: CASSPLESTKTGANVLTF; J: TRBJ2-6; V: TRBV7-9; size: .; D: .; length: 18
DNA: TGTGCCTGGAGTGTACGGGGAGCGTATGGCTACACCTTC; CDR3: CAWSVRGAYGYTF; J: TRBJ1-2; V: TRBV30; size: .; D: .; length: 13
DNA: TGTGCCAGCAGTTTAAGGACAGGGGACCTTGCAACTAATGAAAAACTGTTTTTT; CDR3: CASSLRTGDLATNEKLFF; J: TRBJ1-4; V: TRBV12-3/TRBV12-4; size: few; D: TRBD1; length: 18
DNA: TGTGCCAGTAGCGGACTACTCGAGCAGTTCTTC; CDR3: CASSGLLEQFF; J: TRBJ2-1; V: TRBV6-6; size: .; D: .; length: 11